The 3 T cell receptor beta chains presented below share a single source sample, sequenced in a study of cytomegalovirus exposure and HLA in healthy donors. Primers for the PCR totalled 60 Vbeta and 13 Jbeta. Using immunoSEQ multiplex PCR, the repertoire was profiled, and TCRdb retains in-frame clones only, with some absent. In the table there are roughly 150,000 clones, approximately 70% of which are singletons. Sequencing used PBMCs. Source of these receptors: a woman aged 25 to 39 in good health and CMV-seronegative.

This chain connects TRBV7-3 to TRBJ2-7; D might be TRBD2 (6 bases). The length of the CDR3 is 14 residues. Trimming removed 5 bases from V and 5 bases from J, with 16 bases in between. Germline CDR1 SGHTA, CDR2 FQGTGA. CDR3 nucleotide sequence: TGTGCCAGCAGCCCCGTCGCGGGGAACCACGAGCAGTACTTC. Translated: CASSPVAGNHEQYF.

V usage is TRBV11-2 and J usage is TRBJ2-3, with 7 bases fitting TRBD2. With 2 bases clipped from V and 5 bases from J, the junction kept 7 bases outside the gene matches. The CDR3 runs 15 residues. Germline V gene data show CDR1 as SGHAT and CDR2 as FQNNGV. The CDR3 loop is CASSLSAGDIDTQYF. For the CDR3, the DNA is TGTGCCAGCAGCTTATCGGCGGGAGATATAGATACGCAGTATTTT.

In DNA form, the CDR3 reads TGTGCCAGCAGTTTCCGAACGCTAGCGGGGCCGACAGATACGCAGTATTTT. Translating it yields CASSFRTLAGPTDTQYF. This chain joins TRBV28 and TRBJ2-3, with TRBD2 matching over 9 bases. Per the germline V gene, CDR1 is MDHEN and CDR2 is SYDVKM. The ends lost 3 bases at V and 3 bases at J; junction bases unmatched: 10. This CDR3 region has 17 residues.